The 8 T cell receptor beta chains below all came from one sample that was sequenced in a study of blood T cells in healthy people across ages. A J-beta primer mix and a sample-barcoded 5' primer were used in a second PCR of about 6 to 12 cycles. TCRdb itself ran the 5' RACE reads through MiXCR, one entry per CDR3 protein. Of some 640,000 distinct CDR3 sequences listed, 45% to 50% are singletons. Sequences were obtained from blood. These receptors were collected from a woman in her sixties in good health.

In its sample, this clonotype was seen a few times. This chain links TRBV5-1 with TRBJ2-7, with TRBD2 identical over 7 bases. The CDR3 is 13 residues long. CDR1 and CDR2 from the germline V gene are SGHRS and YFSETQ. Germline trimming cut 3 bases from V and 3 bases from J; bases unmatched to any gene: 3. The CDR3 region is CASSSQRDYEQYF. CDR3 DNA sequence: TGCGCCAGCAGCTCGCAGCGGGACTACGAGCAGTACTTC.

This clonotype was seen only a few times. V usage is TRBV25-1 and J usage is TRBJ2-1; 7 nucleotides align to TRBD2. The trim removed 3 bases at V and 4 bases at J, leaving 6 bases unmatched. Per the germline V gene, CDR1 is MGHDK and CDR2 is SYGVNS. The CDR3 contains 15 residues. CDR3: CASSDGSGWYNEQFF. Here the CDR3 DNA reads TGTGCCAGCAGTGATGGTAGCGGGTGGTACAATGAGCAGTTCTTC.

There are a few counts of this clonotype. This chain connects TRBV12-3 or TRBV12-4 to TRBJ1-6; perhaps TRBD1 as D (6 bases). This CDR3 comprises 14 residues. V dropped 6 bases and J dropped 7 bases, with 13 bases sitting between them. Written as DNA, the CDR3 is TGTGCCAGCAGCCCGGGACATAGCAATTCACCCCTCCACTTT. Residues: CASSPGHSNSPLHF.

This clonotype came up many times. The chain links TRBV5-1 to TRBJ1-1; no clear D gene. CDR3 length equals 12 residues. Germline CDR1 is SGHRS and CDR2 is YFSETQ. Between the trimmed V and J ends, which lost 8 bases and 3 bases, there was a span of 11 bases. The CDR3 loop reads CASRFGDTEAFF. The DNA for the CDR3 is TGCGCCAGTCGGTTCGGGGACACTGAAGCTTTCTTT.

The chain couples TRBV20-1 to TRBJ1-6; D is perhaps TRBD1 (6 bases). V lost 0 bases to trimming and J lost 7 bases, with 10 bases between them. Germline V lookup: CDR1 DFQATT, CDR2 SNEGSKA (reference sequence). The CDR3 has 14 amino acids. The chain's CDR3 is CSARDNRANSPLHF. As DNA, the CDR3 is TGCAGTGCTAGAGATAACAGGGCAAATTCACCCCTCCACTTT.

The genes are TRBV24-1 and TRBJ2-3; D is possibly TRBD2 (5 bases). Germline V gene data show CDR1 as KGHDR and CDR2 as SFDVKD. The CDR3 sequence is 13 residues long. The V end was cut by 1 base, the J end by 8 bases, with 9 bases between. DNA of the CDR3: TGTGCCACCAGTGATTTAGAGGGCCCTACGCAGTATTTT. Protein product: CATSDLEGPTQYF.

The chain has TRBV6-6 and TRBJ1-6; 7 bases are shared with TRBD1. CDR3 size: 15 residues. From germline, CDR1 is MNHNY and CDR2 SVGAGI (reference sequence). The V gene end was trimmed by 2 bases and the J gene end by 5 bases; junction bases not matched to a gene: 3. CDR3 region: CASSYRQGDNSPLHF. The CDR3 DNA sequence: TGTGCCAGCAGTTACCGGCAGGGGGATAATTCACCCCTCCACTTT.

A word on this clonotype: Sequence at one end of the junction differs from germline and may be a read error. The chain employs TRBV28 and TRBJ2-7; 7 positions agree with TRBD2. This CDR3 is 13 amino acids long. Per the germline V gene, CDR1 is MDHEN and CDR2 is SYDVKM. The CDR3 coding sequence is TGTGCCAGCAGGGGGGGGGAACCCTACAAGCAGTACTTC. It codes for CASRGGEPYKQYF.